This T cell receptor beta chain stems from a study of T cells expressing NK-cell markers. Study at large: The study drew TCR beta repertoires from sorted CD3+CD56+NKG2C+, CD3+CD56+NKG2C- and CD3+CD56-NKG2C+ T cells. The study sequenced eight donors, seven HCMV-seropositive and one seronegative.

TCRdb reanalyzed the 5' RACE reads and collapses them to one entry per CDR3 protein, without DNA. The table counts approximately 150,000 distinct CDR3 sequences; under 20% lies in the top ten. Worth noting for this clonotype: What it binds is not known.

Study-wide results and caveats: Questions lingered over whether expanded NKG2C+ T cell clones were HCMV-specific.

CDR1 and CDR2 (germline): SQVTM, ANQGSEA. CDR3 length equals 14 residues. V and J are TRBV29-1 and TRBJ2-1; TCRdb's D call, TRBD1, is unchecked because there is no DNA. Sequencing was performed on blood T cells: a sorted CD56 or NKG2C T cell subset, CD4+ or CD8+ T cells, or bulk PBMC T cells (not recorded which). This receptor was taken from a woman aged 18 to 69 in good health. The chain's CDR3 is CSVDGDRGRGEQFF.